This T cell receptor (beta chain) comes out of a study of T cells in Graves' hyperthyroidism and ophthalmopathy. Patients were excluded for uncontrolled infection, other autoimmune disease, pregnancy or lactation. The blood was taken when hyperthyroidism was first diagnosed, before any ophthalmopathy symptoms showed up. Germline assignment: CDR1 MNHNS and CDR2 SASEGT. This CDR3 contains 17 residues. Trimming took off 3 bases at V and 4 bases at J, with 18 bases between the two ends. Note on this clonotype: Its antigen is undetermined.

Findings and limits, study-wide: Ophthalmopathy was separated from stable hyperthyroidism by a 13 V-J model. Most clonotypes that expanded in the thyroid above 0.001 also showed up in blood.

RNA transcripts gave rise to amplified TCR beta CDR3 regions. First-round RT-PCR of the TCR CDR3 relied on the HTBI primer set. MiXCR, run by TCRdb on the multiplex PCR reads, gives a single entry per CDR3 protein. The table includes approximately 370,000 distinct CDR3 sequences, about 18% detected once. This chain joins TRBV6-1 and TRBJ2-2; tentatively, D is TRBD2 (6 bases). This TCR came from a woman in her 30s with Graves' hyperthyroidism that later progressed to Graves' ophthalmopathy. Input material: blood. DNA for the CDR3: TGTGCCAGCAGTGACGGGTGGGCTAGCGAGATCACCGGGGAGCTGTTTTTT. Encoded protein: CASSDGWASEITGELFF.